The 10 T cell receptor beta chains reported below all come from one sample, sequenced in a study of siplizumab effects on memory and regulatory T cells. The method was immunoSEQ multiplex PCR; TCRdb's version includes in-frame clones alone and lacks a portion of them. The table shows approximately 110,000 clones, with about 92% occurring only once. Sequencing input: CD4+ T cells sorted from blood. Receptors were obtained from a human donor in good health.

The rearrangement joins TRBV5-6 to TRBJ2-7; D remains ambiguous. The CDR3 is 16 residues long. Trimming shortened V by 2 bases and J by 2 bases, and 17 bases separated the two germline ends. Germline V CDR1 and CDR2: SGHDT, YYEEEE. The CDR3 nucleotides read TGTGCCAGCAGCTTAGTCACGACACAGCCGGCCTACGAGCAGTACTTC. It is translated as CASSLVTTQPAYEQYF.

The CDR3 nucleotides read TGTGCCAGCAGTCTCCTGACAGGGCGACATGAAAAACTGTTTTTT. It is translated as CASSLLTGRHEKLFF. The chain recombines TRBV14 with TRBJ1-4, with 7 bases lining up with TRBD1. CDR1 and CDR2 (germline): SGHDN, FVKESK. The CDR3 has 15 residues. Trimming cost V 6 bases and J 6 bases; bases outside gene matches: 10. The full variable domain, in which reference TRBV14 and TRBJ1-4 provide the parts outside the CDR3, is EAGVTQFPSHSVIEKGQTVTLRCDPISGHDNLYWYRRVMGKEIKFLLHFVKESKQDESGMPNNRFLAERTGGTYSTLKVQPAELEDSGVYFCASSLLTGRHEKLFFGSGTQLSVL.

V usage is TRBV30 and J usage is TRBJ2-3, with D maybe TRBD1 (5 bases). Germline CDR1 and CDR2: GTSNPN and SVGIG (reference sequence). This CDR3 comprises 11 residues. Here the CDR3 DNA reads TGTGCTCTGGCAGGGTCAGATACGCAGTATTTT. As protein: CALAGSDTQYF.

The gene calls are TRBV5-1 and TRBJ1-5, with a weak D call TRBD1 (5 bases). From germline, CDR1 is SGHRS and CDR2 YFSETQ. The V gene lost 0 bases and the J gene lost 1 base, with 8 bases spanning the gap. The CDR3 spans 15 residues. The CDR3 DNA reads as TGCGCCAGCAGCTTGGAGGCAGGGAGCAATCAGCCCCAGCATTTT. It codes for CASSLEAGSNQPQHF.

J is TRBJ2-7 and V is TRBV4-2; 11 positions match TRBD2. V lost 0 bases, J lost 7 bases, and 11 bases stayed unmatched. Germline CDR1 is LGHNA and CDR2 is YNFKEQ. This CDR3 is built from 17 residues. CDR3 in DNA: TGTGCCAGCAGCCAAGAGATAGCGGGAGGGCCCAGAGGGGAGCAGTACTTC. This translates into CASSQEIAGGPRGEQYF.

The rearrangement links TRBV2 to TRBJ1-1; possible D gene TRBD1, 6 bases. Germline V gene sequence: CDR1 SNHLY, CDR2 FYNNEI. The CDR3 runs to 13 residues. Trimming cost V 8 bases and J 1 base, with 11 bases left between them. DNA for the CDR3: TGTGCCAGCTTACCGGGACAGAACACTGAAGCTTTCTTT. Its translation is CASLPGQNTEAFF.

The rearrangement joins TRBV9 to TRBJ2-7; TRBD1 matches at 7 bases. Germline assignment: CDR1 SGDLS and CDR2 YYNGEE. Trimming cost V 0 bases and J 0 bases; bases outside gene matches: 6. This CDR3 contains 16 residues. The DNA of the CDR3 is TGTGCCAGCAGCGTAGGTGGACAGGAGCCCTCCTACGAGCAGTACTTC. Protein product: CASSVGGQEPSYEQYF.

The chain links TRBV7-9 to TRBJ1-2; 8 nucleotides line up with TRBD1. CDR1 and CDR2 (germline): SEHNR, FQNEAQ (reference sequence). J gave up 4 bases and V 1 base, and 5 bases lay outside the gene matches. The CDR3 loop spans 15 amino acids. The CDR3 region is CASSLGRDRSYGYTF. The CDR3 DNA is TGTGCCAGCAGCTTAGGTCGGGACAGGAGCTATGGCTACACCTTC.

The J gene is TRBJ1-2, the V gene TRBV7-3; D not certain. This CDR3 has 15 residues. From germline, CDR1 is SGHTA and CDR2 FQGTGA. The V end was cut by 5 bases, the J end by 3 bases, with 16 bases between. The CDR3 region has the DNA TGTGCCAGCAGCCCCCGACCGGGTCGTGACTATGGCTACACCTTC. This sequence encodes CASSPRPGRDYGYTF.

V gene TRBV6-6 combines with J gene TRBJ2-1; the D call may be TRBD1 or TRBD2 (5 bases each). V was trimmed by 0 bases and J by 2 bases, leaving 5 bases between them. In germline, CDR1 is MNHNY, CDR2 SVGAGI (reference sequence). The CDR3 spans 14 residues. The CDR3 nucleotides read TGTGCCAGCAGTTACTCGGGGGCCTACAATGAGCAGTTCTTC. Amino acids: CASSYSGAYNEQFF.